These 25 T cell receptor beta chains originate from one sample sequenced in a study of T cells after yellow fever vaccination. Via MiXCR, TCRdb re-called the 5' RACE reads, giving one row per CDR3 protein. The table shows about 350,000 distinct CDR3 sequences, with 4.1% occurring only once. The sequencing used PBMCs, collected 5 days after the yellow fever booster vaccination. These receptor sequences come from a man aged 18 to 35 who received the YFV17D yellow fever vaccine.

In this sample, this clonotype turned up a few times. The chain combines TRBV30 with TRBJ2-6; no definite D call. Trimming stripped 0 bases from V and 1 base from J, with 13 bases between. The CDR3 sequence is 17 residues long. Germline CDR1 and CDR2: GTSNPN and SVGIG (reference sequence). The CDR3 region is CAWSVSRVRSGANVLTF. CDR3 bases: TGTGCCTGGAGTGTAAGCCGGGTCAGATCTGGGGCCAACGTCCTGACTTTC.

This clonotype was seen at least ten times. The chain couples TRBV5-1 to TRBJ2-3; tentative D call: TRBD1 (6 bases). Germline lookup yields CDR1 SGHRS and CDR2 YFSETQ. Trimming took 4 bases from V and 4 from J, leaving 16 bases between them. This CDR3 has 15 residues. DNA of the CDR3: TGCGCCAGCAGCCGCCGGGACAACATCGCAGATACGCAGTATTTT. This translates into CASSRRDNIADTQYF.

This clonotype was detected a few times. V usage is TRBV15 and J usage is TRBJ2-5, with 10 bases matching TRBD2. The CDR3 contains 15 residues. Trimming took 11 bases from V and 0 from J; bases not matched to a gene: 9. The V gene's germline CDR1 is LNHNV and CDR2 YYDKDF (reference sequence). The CDR3 coding sequence is TGTGCCTCCTGGACTAGCGGATTGTACCAAGAGACCCAGTACTTC. This codes for CASWTSGLYQETQYF.

The V and J genes are TRBV20-1 and TRBJ2-7, with 10 bases matching TRBD1. The CDR3 spans 15 residues. Germline values: CDR1 DFQATT, CDR2 SNEGSKA (reference sequence). V lost 6 bases, J lost 6 bases, and 14 bases stayed unmatched. The CDR3: CSAPPGVDRGSEQYF. CDR3 DNA: TGCAGTGCCCCGCCGGGTGTGGACAGGGGGTCCGAGCAGTACTTC.

This clonotype was seen a handful of times. The V gene is TRBV7-2, the J gene TRBJ2-5; 8 bases fit TRBD1. The CDR3 consists of 15 residues. V lost 5 bases, J lost 5 bases, and 10 bases stayed unmatched. Germline V CDR1 and CDR2: SGHTA, FQGNSA. This chain's CDR3 is CASSPGSTGAETQYF. Written as DNA, the CDR3 is TGTGCCAGCAGCCCTGGGTCGACAGGGGCCGAGACCCAGTACTTC.

This clonotype has a handful of counts. J is TRBJ2-2 and V is TRBV7-9; 8 nucleotides line up with TRBD2. Per germline, CDR1 SEHNR and CDR2 FQNEAQ (reference sequence). This CDR3 has 15 residues. J was trimmed by 4 bases and V by 3 bases; bases with no gene match: 4. The CDR3 spells CASSLRRGATGELFF. The CDR3 DNA is TGTGCCAGCAGCTTGAGGCGGGGGGCCACCGGGGAGCTGTTTTTT.

The chain employs TRBV7-2 and TRBJ1-2; TRBD1 matches at 7 bases. V gave up 9 bases and J gave up 3 bases; unmatched junction bases: 16. Looked up from germline, CDR1 is SGHTA and CDR2 is FQGNSA. The CDR3 runs to 16 residues. As DNA, the CDR3 is TGTGCCAGAGGACAACCCCCCGGGACAGTCTACTATGGCTACACCTTC. Protein: CARGQPPGTVYYGYTF.

This clonotype was seen ten or more times. This chain links TRBV15 with TRBJ2-3; a possible D gene is TRBD2 (5 bases). Germline loops: CDR1 LNHNV, CDR2 YYDKDF (reference sequence). This CDR3 region has 14 residues. V lost 8 bases to trimming and J lost 4 bases, with 16 bases between them. The CDR3 sequence is CATRVGRGPDTQYF. DNA for the CDR3: TGTGCCACCCGCGTTGGACGAGGGCCAGATACGCAGTATTTT.

This clonotype was observed a few times. The chain employs TRBV29-1 and TRBJ2-1; D might be TRBD2 (5 bases). There are 16 residues in the CDR3. V lost 0 bases and J lost 2, with 14 bases in between. Germline loops: CDR1 SQVTM, CDR2 ANQGSEA. CDR3 region: CSVEDLPGSPYNEQFF. For the CDR3, the DNA is TGCAGCGTTGAAGATCTTCCGGGGTCACCCTACAATGAGCAGTTCTTC.

This rearrangement joins TRBV12-3 or TRBV12-4 to TRBJ2-1; D possibly corresponds to TRBD1 (5 bases). Deletions cut 2 bases from V and 1 base from J, with 12 bases between. CDR3 length: 16 residues. The CDR3 nucleotides are TGTGCCAGCAGTTTATCCACCTCAGGGTCCTACAATGAGCAGTTCTTC. Its translation is CASSLSTSGSYNEQFF.

This CDR3 is CASSVRGLRSSYEQYF. The DNA of the CDR3 is TGTGCCAGCAGCGTCCGCGGGTTGCGGAGCTCCTACGAGCAGTACTTC. This chain links TRBV11-1 with TRBJ2-7; D may be TRBD2 (5 bases). The CDR3 is 16 amino acids. V was shortened by 5 bases and J by 0 bases, with 17 bases between the two germline ends. CDR1 is SGHAT, CDR2 FQDESV, per germline (reference sequence).

The gene calls are TRBV3-1 and TRBJ1-5, with D possibly being TRBD1 (5 bases). Trimming stripped 3 bases from V and 7 bases from J, with 10 bases between. This CDR3 region has 13 residues. Germline V gene sequence: CDR1 LGHDT, CDR2 YNNKEL (reference sequence). The DNA for the CDR3 is TGTGCCAGCAGCCAGACCCGGGGCCAGCCCCAGCATTTT. It yields the protein CASSQTRGQPQHF.

Ten or more counts support this clonotype. The V call is TRBV9, the J call TRBJ1-2, with D unclear. Trimming stripped 4 bases from V and 4 bases from J, with 23 bases between. The CDR3 has 17 residues. CDR1 and CDR2 (germline): SGDLS, YYNGEE. The CDR3, as DNA: TGTGCCAGCAGCCCCCATAGTGGACCGTACCCTCCCTATGGCTACACCTTC. It specifies CASSPHSGPYPPYGYTF.

This clonotype occurred a few times. The chain combines TRBV9 with TRBJ2-1, with a tentative D call TRBD1 (5 bases). The length of the CDR3 is 15 residues. Germline V gives CDR1 SGDLS, CDR2 YYNGEE. V was shortened by 1 base and J by 7 bases, with 15 bases between the two germline ends. The CDR3 DNA is TGTGCCAGCAGCGTAATGGGCAGGGTCTCTAATGAGCAGTTCTTC. The encoded protein is CASSVMGRVSNEQFF. The full variable domain, rest sourced from reference TRBV9 and TRBJ2-1, is DSGVTQTPKHLITATGQRVTLRCSPRSGDLSVYWYQQSLDQGLQFLIQYYNGEERAKGNILERFSAQQFPDLHSELNLSSLELGDSALYFCASSVMGRVSNEQFFGPGTRLTVL.

The J gene is TRBJ1-5, the V gene TRBV12-3 or TRBV12-4; D is possibly TRBD1 (5 bases). V lost 5 bases, J lost 6 bases, and 11 bases lay in between. The CDR3 extends over 13 amino acids. CDR3: CASSLGRGQPQHF. In DNA, the CDR3 is TGTGCCAGCAGTCTCGGGAGGGGTCAGCCCCAGCATTTT.

This clonotype was observed at least ten times. The chain is built from TRBV25-1 and TRBJ2-2; 9 positions match TRBD2. The germline gives CDR1 MGHDK, CDR2 SYGVNS. CDR3 length equals 17 residues. Trimming took 1 base from V and 10 from J; bases not matched to a gene: 13. The CDR3 protein is CASSELGGGASIAELFF. The CDR3 DNA reads TGTGCCAGCAGTGAATTGGGCGGGGGGGCCAGTATTGCGGAGCTGTTTTTT.

This clonotype showed up many times. This rearrangement joins TRBV7-2 to TRBJ1-5; D is uncertain. Germline values: CDR1 SGHTA, CDR2 FQGNSA. Deletions cut 5 bases from V and 6 bases from J, with 8 bases between. This CDR3 has 12 amino acids. CDR3 protein: CASSRPGQPQHF. CDR3 sequence (DNA): TGTGCCAGCAGCCGACCCGGTCAGCCCCAGCATTTT.

This clonotype was seen repeatedly, ten times or more. The gene calls are TRBV7-2 and TRBJ1-2; D is perhaps TRBD1 (6 bases). V lost 5 bases to trimming and J lost 5 bases, with 12 bases between them. CDR3 length: 13 residues. Per the germline V gene, CDR1 is SGHTA and CDR2 is FQGNSA. The CDR3 is CASSPSTGYGYTF. DNA for the CDR3: TGTGCCAGCAGCCCCTCGACAGGATATGGCTACACCTTC.

The chain carries TRBV5-1 and TRBJ1-2, with D possibly matching TRBD1 (5 bases). The CDR3 extends over 15 amino acids. The V and J ends lost 0 bases and 0 bases respectively, with 9 bases between them. Germline V gene lookup returns CDR1 SGHRS and CDR2 YFSETQ. CDR3: CASSLEGVPNYGYTF. The CDR3 DNA sequence: TGCGCCAGCAGCTTGGAAGGGGTGCCTAACTATGGCTACACCTTC.

The gene calls are TRBV27 and TRBJ2-2; 7 positions match TRBD1. This CDR3 spans 15 amino acids. J was trimmed by 2 bases and V by 5 bases; bases with no gene match: 5. CDR1 MNHEY and CDR2 SMNVEV come from the germline V gene (reference sequence). The CDR3 loop reads CASSTGQRNTGELFF. The CDR3 DNA sequence: TGTGCCAGCAGTACGGGACAGAGAAACACCGGGGAGCTGTTTTTT.

V gene TRBV7-2 combines with J gene TRBJ2-1; D might be TRBD1 (6 bases). The CDR3 runs 13 residues. The ends were cut back, 3 bases at V and 7 bases at J, with 10 bases in the middle. Germline lookup yields CDR1 SGHTA and CDR2 FQGNSA. The CDR3 loop reads CASSLRQGNEQFF. The CDR3 bases are TGTGCCAGCAGCTTGAGGCAGGGGAATGAGCAGTTCTTC. Filled out from reference TRBV7-2 and TRBJ2-1, the complete variable domain reads GAGVSQSPSNKVTEKGKDVELRCDPISGHTALYWYRQSLGQGLEFLIYFQGNSAPDKSGLPSDRFSAERTGGSVSTLTIQRTQQEDSAVYLCASSLRQGNEQFFGPGTRLTVL.

This clonotype showed up just a few times. CDR3 region: CAIKSAETQYF. As DNA, the CDR3 is TGTGCCATCAAAAGTGCGGAGACCCAGTACTTC. The V and J genes are TRBV10-3 and TRBJ2-5, with D unclear. The CDR3 contains 11 residues. The V gene lost 7 bases and the J gene lost 5 bases, with 8 bases spanning the gap. CDR1 ENHRY and CDR2 SYGVKD come from the germline V gene.

This clonotype was detected only a few times. The rearrangement joins TRBV5-1 to TRBJ2-1; 7 bases agree with TRBD1. CDR1 and CDR2 (germline): SGHRS, YFSETQ. This CDR3 is 14 amino acids long. The ends lost 4 bases at V and 5 bases at J; junction bases unmatched: 6. The CDR3 coding sequence is TGCGCCAGCAGCAAGGCCGGGACAGACAATGAGCAGTTCTTC. Protein: CASSKAGTDNEQFF. Filled out from reference TRBV5-1 and TRBJ2-1, the complete variable domain reads KAGVTQTPRYLIKTRGQQVTLSCSPISGHRSVSWYQQTPGQGLQFLFEYFSETQRNKGNFPGRFSGRQFSNSRSEMNVSTLELGDSALYLCASSKAGTDNEQFFGPGTRLTVL.

This clonotype occurred many times. The CDR3: CASRSGGSRYEQYF. DNA of the CDR3: TGTGCCAGCAGGAGCGGGGGTTCCCGATACGAGCAGTACTTC. The chain combines TRBV7-3 with TRBJ2-7; TRBD2 matches 8 bases. CDR3 length equals 14 residues. CDR1 and CDR2 (germline): SGHTA, FQGTGA. The trim removed 6 bases at V and 4 bases at J, leaving 8 bases unmatched. Filled out from reference TRBV7-3 and TRBJ2-7, the complete variable domain reads GAGVSQTPSNKVTEKGKYVELRCDPISGHTALYWYRQSLGQGPEFLIYFQGTGAADDSGLPNDRFFAVRPEGSVSTLKIQRTERGDSAVYLCASRSGGSRYEQYFGPGTRLTVT.

The chain links TRBV4-2 to TRBJ1-5, with TRBD1 matching over 11 bases. The V gene end was trimmed by 1 base and the J gene end by 6 bases; junction bases not matched to a gene: 5. The CDR3 extends over 16 amino acids. The V gene's germline CDR1 is LGHNA and CDR2 YNFKEQ. The CDR3 sequence is CASSQGGQGASQPQHF. CDR3 coding DNA: TGTGCCAGCAGCCAAGGAGGACAGGGGGCGAGTCAGCCCCAGCATTTT.